This T cell receptor beta chain emerged from a study of T cell responses to AZD1222 COVID-19 vaccine. The method was immunoSEQ multiplex PCR; TCRdb's version includes in-frame clones alone and lacks a portion of them. Here the sample spans about 190,000 clones, 85% to 90% being singletons. CDR3 length: 16 amino acids. V lost 6 bases, J lost 0 bases, and 10 bases stayed unmatched. Germline lookup yields CDR1 LNHDA and CDR2 SQIVND (reference sequence). A note on this clone: Its specificity is unknown.

The study's findings and limits: Baseline seropositivity characterized only a handful of AZD1222 recipients. A mostly white British donor set with more females was recruited, and clonal diversity was possibly underestimated.

The genes are TRBV19 and TRBJ2-5, with 7 bases matching TRBD2. Sequences were derived from peripheral blood, sampled on day 0 of AZD1222 vaccination. The clonotype was recovered from an adult in good health. This CDR3 reads CASSKLGLADQETQYF. The CDR3 coding sequence is TGTGCCAGTAGCAAATTAGGGCTAGCGGACCAAGAGACCCAGTACTTC.